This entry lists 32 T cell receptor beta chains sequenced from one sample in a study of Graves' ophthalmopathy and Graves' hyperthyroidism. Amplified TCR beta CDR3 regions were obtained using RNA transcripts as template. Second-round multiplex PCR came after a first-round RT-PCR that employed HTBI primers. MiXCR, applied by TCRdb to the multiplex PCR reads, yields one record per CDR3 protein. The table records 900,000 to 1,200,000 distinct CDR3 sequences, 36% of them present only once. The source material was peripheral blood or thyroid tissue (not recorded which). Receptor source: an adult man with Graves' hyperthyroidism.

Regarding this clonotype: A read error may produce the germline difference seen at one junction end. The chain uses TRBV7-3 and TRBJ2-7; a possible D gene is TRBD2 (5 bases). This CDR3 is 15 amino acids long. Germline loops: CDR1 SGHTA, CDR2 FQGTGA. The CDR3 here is CASSQQKFGAYEQYF. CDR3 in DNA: TGCGCCAGCAGCCAACAAAAGTTCGGGGCCTACGAGCAGTACTTC.

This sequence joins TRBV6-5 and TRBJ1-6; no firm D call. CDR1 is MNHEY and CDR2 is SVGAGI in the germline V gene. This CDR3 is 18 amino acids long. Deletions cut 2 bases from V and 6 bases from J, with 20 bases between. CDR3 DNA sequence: TGTGCCAGCAGTTACCCTCGAGGATCCGGACGCGCTAATTCACCCCTCCACTTT. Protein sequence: CASSYPRGSGRANSPLHF.

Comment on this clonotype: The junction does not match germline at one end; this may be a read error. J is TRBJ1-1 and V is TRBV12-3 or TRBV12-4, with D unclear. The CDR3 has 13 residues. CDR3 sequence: CASSLGVNIEAFF. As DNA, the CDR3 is TGTGCCAGCAGTTTAGGTGTGAACATTGAAGCTTTCTTT.

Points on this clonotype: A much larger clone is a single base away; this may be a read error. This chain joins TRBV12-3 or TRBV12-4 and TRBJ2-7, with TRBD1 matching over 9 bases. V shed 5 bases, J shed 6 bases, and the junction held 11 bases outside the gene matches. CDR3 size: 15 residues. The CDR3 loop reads CASSPLTGGSGEQYF. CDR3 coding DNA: TGTGCCAGCAGTCCCTTGACAGGGGGAAGTGGCGAGCAGTACTTC.

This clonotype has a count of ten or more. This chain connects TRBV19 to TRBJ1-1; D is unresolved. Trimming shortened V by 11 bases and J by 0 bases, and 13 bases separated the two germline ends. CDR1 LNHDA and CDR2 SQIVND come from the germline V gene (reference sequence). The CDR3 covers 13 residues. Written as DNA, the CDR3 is TGTGCCGCCCAGCAGACGGTGAACACTGAAGCTTTCTTT. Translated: CAAQQTVNTEAFF.

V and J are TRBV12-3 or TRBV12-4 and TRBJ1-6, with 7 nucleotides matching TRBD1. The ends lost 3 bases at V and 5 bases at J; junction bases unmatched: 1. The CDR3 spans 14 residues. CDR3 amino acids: CASSFRGNNSPLHF. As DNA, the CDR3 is TGTGCCAGCAGTTTCAGGGGGAATAATTCACCCCTCCACTTT.

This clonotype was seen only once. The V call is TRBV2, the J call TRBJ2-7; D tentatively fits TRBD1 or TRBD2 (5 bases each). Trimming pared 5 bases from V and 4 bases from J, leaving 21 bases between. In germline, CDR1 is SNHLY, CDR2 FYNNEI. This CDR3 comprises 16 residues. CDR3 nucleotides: TGTGCCAGCAGTTACTCCGGAAGGGACGGAGGTTACGAGCAGTACTTC. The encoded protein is CASSYSGRDGGYEQYF.

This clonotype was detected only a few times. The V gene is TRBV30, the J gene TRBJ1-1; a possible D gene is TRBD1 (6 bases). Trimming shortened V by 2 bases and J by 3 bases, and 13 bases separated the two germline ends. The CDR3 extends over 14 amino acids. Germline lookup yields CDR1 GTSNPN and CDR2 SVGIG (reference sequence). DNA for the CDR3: TGTGCCTGGAGTTTCGGGACAACTCACACTGAAGCTTTCTTT. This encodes CAWSFGTTHTEAFF.

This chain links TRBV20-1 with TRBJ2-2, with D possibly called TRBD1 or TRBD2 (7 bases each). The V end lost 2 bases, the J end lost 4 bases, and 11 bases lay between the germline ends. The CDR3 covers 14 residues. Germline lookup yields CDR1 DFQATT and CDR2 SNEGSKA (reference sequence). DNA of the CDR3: TGCAGTGCTAGACGCAGGGGGGGCACCGGGGAGCTGTTTTTT. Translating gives CSARRRGGTGELFF.

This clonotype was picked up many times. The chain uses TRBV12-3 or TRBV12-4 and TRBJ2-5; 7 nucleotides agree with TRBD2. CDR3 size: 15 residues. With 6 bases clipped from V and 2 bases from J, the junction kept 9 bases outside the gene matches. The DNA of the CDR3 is TGTGCCAGCAGAAAGGCAGGACTAGAACAAGAGACCCAGTACTTC. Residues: CASRKAGLEQETQYF.

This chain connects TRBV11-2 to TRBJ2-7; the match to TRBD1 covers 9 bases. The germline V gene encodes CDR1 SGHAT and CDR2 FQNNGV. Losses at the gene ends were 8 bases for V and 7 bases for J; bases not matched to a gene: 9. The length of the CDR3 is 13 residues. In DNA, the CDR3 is TGTGCCAGCCAAGCGGACAGGGGACGGGAGCAGTACTTC. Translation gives CASQADRGREQYF.

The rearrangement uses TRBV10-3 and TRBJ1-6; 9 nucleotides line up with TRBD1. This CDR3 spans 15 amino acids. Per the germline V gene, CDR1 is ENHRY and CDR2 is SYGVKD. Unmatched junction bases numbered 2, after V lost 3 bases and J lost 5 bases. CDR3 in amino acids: CAISEGTGHNSPLHF. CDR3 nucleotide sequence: TGTGCCATCAGTGAAGGGACAGGGCATAATTCACCCCTCCACTTT.

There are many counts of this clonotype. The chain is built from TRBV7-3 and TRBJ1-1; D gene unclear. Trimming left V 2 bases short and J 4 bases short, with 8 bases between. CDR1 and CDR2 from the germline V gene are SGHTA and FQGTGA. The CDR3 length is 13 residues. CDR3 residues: CASSLEAVTEAFF. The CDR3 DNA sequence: TGTGCCAGCAGCTTAGAGGCTGTCACTGAAGCTTTCTTT.

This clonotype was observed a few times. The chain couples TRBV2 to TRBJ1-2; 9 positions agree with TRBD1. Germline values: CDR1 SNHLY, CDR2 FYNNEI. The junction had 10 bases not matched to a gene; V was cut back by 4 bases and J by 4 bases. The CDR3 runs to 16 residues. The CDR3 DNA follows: TGTGCCAGCAGTGGGGGGACAGGGTTACACGTCTATGGCTACACCTTC. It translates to CASSGGTGLHVYGYTF.

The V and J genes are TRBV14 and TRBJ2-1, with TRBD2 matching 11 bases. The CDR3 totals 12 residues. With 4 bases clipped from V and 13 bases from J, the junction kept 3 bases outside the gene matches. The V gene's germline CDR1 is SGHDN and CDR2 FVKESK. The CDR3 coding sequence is TGTGCCAGCAGCCGACTAGCGGGACTACAGTTCTTC. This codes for CASSRLAGLQFF.

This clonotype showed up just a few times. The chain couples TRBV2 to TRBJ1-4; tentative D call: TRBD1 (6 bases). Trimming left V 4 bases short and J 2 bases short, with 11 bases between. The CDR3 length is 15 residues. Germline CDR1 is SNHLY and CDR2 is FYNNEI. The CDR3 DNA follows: TGTGCCAGCAGTGCCGGACAGTTCACTAATGAAAAACTGTTTTTT. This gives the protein CASSAGQFTNEKLFF.

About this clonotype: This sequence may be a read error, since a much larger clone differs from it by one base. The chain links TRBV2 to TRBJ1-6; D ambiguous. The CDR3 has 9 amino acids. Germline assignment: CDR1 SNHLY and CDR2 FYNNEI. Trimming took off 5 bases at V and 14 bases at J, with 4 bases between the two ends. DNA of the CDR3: TGTGCCAGCAGTCCCACCCTCCACTTT. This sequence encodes CASSPTLHF.

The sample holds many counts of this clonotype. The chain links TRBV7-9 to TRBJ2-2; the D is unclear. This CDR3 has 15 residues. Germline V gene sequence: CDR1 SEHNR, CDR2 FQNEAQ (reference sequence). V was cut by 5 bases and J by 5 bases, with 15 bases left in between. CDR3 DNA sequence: TGTGCCAGCAGCCCCTCGGCGGTAGGAACCGGGGAGCTGTTTTTT. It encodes CASSPSAVGTGELFF.

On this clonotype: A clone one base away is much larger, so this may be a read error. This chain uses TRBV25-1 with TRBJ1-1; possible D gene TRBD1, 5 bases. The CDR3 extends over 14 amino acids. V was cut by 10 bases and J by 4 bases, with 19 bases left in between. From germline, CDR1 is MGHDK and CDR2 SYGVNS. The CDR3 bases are TGTGCCACCAACCTCGGCAGGGCTAGCACTGAAGCTTTCTTT. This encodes CATNLGRASTEAFF.

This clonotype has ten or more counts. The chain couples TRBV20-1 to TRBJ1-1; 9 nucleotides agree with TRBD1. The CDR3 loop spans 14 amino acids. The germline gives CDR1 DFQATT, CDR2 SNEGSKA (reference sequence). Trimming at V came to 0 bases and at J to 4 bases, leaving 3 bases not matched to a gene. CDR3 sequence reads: CSARDNRGLTEAFF. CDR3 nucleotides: TGCAGTGCTAGAGATAACAGGGGGCTCACTGAAGCTTTCTTT.

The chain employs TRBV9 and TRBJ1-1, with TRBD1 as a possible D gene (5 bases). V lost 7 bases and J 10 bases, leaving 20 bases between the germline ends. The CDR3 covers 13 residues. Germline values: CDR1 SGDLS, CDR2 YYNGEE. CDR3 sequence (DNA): TGTGCCAGCGGCGCGCCAGGGAGGGTGAGAGCTTTCTTT. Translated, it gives CASGAPGRVRAFF.

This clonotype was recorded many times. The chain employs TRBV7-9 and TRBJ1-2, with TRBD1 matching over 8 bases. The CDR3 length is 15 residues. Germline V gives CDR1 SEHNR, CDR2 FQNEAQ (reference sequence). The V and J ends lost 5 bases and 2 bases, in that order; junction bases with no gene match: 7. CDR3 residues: CASSPDRVGNYGYTF. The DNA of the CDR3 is TGTGCCAGCAGCCCGGACAGGGTAGGGAACTATGGCTACACCTTC. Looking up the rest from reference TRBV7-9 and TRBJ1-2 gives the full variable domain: DTGVSQNPRHKITKRGQNVTFRCDPISEHNRLYWYRQTLGQGPEFLTYFQNEAQLEKSRLLSDRFSAERPKGSFSTLEIQRTEQGDSAMYLCASSPDRVGNYGYTFGSGTRLTVV.

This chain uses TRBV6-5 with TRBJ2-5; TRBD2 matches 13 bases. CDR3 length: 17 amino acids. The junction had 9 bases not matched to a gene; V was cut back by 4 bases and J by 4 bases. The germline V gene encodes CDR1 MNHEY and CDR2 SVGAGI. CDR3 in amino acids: CASSFLLAGGPPETQYF. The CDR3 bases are TGTGCCAGCAGTTTCCTACTAGCGGGAGGGCCCCCAGAGACCCAGTACTTC.

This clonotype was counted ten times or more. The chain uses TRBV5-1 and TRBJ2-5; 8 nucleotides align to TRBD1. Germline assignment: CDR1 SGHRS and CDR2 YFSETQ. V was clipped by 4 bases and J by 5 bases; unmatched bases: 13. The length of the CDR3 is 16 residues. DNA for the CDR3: TGCGCCAGCAGCCCGAGGACAGGGTTTGCGTTGGAGACCCAGTACTTC. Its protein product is CASSPRTGFALETQYF.

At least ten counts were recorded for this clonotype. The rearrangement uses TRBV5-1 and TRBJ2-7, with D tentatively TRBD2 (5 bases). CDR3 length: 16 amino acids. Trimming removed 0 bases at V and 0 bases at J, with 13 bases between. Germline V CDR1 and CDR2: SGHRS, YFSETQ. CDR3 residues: CASSLVRGRLSYEQYF. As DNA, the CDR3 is TGCGCCAGCAGCTTGGTGCGCGGGCGACTCTCCTACGAGCAGTACTTC.

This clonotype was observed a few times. CDR3 sequence: CASSRGTGKNSPLHF. CDR3 sequence (DNA): TGTGCCAGCAGCAGGGGGACAGGGAAGAATTCACCCCTCCACTTT. This chain uses TRBV7-4 with TRBJ1-6; 9 bases agree with TRBD1. The CDR3 has 15 amino acids. J gave up 7 bases and V 5 bases, and 6 bases lay outside the gene matches. Germline CDR1 is SGHVT and CDR2 is SQSDAQ.

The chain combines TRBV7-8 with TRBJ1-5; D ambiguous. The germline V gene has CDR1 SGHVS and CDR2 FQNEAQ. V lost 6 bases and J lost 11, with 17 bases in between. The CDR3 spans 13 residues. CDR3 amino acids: CASSEEVQETQHF. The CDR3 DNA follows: TGTGCCAGCAGTGAGGAGGTACAAGAGACCCAGCATTTT.

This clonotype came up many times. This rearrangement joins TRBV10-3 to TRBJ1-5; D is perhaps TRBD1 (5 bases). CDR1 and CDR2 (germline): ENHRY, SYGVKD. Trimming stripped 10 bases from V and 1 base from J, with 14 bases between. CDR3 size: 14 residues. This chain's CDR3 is CATDPAGSNQPQHF. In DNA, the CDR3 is TGTGCCACCGACCCTGCAGGGAGCAATCAGCCCCAGCATTTT.

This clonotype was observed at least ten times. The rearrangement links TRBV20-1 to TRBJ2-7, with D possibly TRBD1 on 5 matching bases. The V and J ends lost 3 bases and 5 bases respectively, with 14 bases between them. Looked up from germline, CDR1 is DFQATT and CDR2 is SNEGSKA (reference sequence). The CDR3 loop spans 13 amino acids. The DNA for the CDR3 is TGCAGTGCTAGTCACGCTCCAGGGAACGAGCAGTACTTC. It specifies CSASHAPGNEQYF.

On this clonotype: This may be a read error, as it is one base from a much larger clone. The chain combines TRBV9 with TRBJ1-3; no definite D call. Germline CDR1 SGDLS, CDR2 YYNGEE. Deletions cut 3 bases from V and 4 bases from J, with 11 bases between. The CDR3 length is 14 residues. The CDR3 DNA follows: TGTGCCAGCAGCGCGGCGGCGGGAGGAAACACCATATATTTT. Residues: CASSAAAGGNTIYF.

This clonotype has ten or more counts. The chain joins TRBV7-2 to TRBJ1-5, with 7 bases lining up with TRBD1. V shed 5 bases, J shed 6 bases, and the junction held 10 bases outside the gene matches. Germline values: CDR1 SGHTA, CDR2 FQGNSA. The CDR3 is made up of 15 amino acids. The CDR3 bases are TGTGCCAGCAGCCCAGACAGGGAACGATTTCAGCCCCAGCATTTT. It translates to CASSPDRERFQPQHF.

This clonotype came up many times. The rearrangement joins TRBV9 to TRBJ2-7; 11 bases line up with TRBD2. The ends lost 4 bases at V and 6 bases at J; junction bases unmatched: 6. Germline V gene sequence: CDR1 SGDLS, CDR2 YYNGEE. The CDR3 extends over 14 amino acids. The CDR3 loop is CASSLTSGSGEQYF. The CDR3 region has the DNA TGTGCCAGCAGCCTAACTAGCGGGAGTGGCGAGCAGTACTTC.